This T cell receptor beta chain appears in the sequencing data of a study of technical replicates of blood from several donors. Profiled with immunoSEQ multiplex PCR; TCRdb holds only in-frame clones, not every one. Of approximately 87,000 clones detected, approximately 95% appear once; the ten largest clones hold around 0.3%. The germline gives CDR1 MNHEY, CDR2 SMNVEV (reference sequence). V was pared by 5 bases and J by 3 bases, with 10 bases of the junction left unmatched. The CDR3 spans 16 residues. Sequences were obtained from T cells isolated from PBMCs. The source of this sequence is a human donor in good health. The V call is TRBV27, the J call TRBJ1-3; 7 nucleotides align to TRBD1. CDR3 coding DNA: TGTGCCAGCAGTACCCGGGCAGGGGGTCATGGAAACACCATATATTTT. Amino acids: CASSTRAGGHGNTIYF.